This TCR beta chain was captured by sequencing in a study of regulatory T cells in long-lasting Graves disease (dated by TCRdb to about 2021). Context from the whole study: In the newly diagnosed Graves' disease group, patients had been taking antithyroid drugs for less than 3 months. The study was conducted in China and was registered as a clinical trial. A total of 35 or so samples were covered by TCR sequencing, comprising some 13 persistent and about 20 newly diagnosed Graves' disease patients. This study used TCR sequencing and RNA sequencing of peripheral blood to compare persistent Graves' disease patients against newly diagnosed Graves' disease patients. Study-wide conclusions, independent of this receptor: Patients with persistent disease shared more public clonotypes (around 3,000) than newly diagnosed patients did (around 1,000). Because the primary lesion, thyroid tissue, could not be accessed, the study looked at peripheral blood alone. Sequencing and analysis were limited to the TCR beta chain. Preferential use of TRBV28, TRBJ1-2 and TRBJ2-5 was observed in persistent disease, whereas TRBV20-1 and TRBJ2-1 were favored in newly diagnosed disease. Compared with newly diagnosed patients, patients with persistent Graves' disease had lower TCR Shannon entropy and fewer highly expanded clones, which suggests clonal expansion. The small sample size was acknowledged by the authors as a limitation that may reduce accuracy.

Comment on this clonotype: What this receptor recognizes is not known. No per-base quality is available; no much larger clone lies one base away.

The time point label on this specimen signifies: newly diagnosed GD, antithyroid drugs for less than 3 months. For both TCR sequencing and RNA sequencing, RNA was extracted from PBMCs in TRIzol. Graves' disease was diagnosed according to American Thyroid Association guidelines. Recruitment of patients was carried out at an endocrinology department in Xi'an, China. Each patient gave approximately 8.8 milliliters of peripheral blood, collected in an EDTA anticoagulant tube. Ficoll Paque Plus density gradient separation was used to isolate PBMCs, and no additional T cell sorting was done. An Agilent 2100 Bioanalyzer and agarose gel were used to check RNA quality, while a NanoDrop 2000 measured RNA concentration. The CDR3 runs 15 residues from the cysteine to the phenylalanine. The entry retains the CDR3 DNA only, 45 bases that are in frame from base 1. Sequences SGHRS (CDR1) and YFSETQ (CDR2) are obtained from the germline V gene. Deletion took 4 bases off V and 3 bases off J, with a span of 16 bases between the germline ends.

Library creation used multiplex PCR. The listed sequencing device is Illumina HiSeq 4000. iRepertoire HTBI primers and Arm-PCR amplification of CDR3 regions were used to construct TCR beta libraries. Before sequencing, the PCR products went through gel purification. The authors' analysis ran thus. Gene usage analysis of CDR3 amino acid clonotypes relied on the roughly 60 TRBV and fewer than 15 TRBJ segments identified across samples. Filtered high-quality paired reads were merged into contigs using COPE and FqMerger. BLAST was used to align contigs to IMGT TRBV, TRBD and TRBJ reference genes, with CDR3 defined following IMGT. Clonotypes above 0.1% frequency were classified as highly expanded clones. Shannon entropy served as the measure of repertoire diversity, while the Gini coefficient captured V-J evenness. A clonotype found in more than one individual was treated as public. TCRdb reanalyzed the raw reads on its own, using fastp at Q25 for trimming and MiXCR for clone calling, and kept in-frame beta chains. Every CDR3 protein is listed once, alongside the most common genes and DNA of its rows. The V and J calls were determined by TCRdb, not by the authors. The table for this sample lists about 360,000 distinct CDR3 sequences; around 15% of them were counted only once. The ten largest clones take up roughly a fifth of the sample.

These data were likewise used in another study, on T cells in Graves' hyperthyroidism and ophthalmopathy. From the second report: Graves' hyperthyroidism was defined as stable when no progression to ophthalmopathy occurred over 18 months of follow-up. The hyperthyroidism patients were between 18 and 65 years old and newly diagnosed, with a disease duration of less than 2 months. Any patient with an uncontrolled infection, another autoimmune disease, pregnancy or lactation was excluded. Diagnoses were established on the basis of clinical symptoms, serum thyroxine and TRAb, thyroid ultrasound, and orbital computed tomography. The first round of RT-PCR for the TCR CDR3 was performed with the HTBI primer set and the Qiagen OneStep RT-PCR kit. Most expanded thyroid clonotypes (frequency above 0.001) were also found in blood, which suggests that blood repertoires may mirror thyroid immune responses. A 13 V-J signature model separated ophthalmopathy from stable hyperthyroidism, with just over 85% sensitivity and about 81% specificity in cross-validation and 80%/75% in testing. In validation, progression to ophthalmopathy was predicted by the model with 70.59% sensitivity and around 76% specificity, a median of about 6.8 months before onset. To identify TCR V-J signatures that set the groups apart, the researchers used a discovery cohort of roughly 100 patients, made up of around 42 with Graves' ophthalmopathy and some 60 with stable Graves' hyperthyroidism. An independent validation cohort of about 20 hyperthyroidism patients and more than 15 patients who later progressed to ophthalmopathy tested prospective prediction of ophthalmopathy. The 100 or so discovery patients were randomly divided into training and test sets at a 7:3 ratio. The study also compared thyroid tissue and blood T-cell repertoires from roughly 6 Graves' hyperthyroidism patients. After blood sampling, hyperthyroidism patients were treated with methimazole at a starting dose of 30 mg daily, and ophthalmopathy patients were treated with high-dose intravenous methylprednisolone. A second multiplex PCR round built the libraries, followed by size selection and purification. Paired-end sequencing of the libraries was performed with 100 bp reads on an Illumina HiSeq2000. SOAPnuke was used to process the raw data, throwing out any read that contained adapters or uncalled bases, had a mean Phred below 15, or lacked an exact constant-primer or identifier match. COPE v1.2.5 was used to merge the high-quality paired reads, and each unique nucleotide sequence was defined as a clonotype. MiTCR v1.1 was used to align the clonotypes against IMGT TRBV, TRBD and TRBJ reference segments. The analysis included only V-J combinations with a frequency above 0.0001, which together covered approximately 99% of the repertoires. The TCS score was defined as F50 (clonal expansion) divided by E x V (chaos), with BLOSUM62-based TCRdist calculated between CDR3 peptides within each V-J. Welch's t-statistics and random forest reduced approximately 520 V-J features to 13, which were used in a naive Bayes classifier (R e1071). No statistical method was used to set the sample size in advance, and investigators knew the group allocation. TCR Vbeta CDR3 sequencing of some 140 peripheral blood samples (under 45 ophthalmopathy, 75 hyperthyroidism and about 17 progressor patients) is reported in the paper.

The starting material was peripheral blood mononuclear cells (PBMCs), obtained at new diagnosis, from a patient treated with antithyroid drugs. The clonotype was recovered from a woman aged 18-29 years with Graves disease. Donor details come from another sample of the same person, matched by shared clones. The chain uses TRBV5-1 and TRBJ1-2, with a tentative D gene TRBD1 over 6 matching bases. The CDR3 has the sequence CASSISGTQHYGYTF. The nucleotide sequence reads TGCGCCAGCAGCATATCCGGGACACAGCACTATGGCTACACCTTC.